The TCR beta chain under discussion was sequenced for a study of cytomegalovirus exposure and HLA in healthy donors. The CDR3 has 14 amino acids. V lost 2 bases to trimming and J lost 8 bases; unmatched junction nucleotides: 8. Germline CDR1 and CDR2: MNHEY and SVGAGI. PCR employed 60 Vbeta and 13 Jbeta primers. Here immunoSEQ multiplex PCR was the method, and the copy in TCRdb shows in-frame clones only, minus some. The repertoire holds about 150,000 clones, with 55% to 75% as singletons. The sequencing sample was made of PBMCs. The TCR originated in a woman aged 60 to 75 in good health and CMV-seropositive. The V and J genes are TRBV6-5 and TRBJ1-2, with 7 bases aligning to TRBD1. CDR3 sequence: CASSYAQGGGGYTF. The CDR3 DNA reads TGTGCCAGCAGTTACGCTCAGGGGGGCGGGGGCTACACCTTC.